The clone carrying this T cell receptor (beta chain) was seen more than once but under ten times. As yet, its antigen is unknown. Germline V lookup: CDR1 SGHRS, CDR2 YFSETQ. Trimming pared 5 bases from V and 9 bases from J, leaving 24 bases between. The CDR3 spans 16 residues. These data belong to a study of CD8 T cells in ankylosing spondylitis. General study findings and limits: Existing reports had already noted some motif variants in reactive arthritis synovial fluid and blood. One TCR beta motif, made up of seven to nine highly homologous variants, appeared characteristic of ankylosing spondylitis blood.

The TCR beta libraries were generated through quantitative 5'-RACE incorporating molecular barcodes. TCRdb re-called the 5' RACE reads with MiXCR, one entry per CDR3 protein. Of roughly 450,000 distinct CDR3 sequences listed, roughly 27% are singletons. The sequence derives from a male donor with ankylosing spondylitis. This chain uses TRBV5-1 with TRBJ2-1, with D perhaps TRBD2 (9 bases). The sample comprised blood, either unsorted or a sorted T cell fraction (not recorded which). This CDR3 reads CASSLRSSSGTGEQFF. The CDR3 bases are TGCGCCAGCAGTCTGAGGTCTTCTAGCGGGACAGGTGAGCAGTTCTTC.